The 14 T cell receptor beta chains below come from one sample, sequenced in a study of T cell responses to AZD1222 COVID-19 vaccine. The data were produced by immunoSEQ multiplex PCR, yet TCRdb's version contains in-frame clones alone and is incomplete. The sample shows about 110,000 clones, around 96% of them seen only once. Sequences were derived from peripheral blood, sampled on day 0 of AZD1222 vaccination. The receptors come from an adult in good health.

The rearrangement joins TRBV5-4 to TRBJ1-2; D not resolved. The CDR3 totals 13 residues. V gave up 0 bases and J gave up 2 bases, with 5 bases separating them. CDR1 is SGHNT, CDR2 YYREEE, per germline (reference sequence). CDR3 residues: CASSLGGNYGYTF. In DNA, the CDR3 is TGTGCCAGCAGCTTGGGCGGGAACTATGGCTACACCTTC.

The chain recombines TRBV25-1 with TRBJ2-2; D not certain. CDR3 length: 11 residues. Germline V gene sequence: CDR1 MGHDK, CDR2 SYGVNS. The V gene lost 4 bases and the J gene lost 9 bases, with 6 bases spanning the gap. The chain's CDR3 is CASSAVRELFF. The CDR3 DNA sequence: TGTGCCAGCAGTGCGGTCCGGGAGCTGTTTTTT.

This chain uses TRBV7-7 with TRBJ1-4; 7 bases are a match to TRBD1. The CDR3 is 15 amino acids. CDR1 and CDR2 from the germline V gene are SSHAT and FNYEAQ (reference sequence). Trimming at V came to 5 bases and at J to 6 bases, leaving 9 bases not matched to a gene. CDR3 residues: CASSPQTGWDEKLFF. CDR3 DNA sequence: TGTGCCAGCAGCCCCCAGACAGGGTGGGATGAAAAACTGTTTTTT.

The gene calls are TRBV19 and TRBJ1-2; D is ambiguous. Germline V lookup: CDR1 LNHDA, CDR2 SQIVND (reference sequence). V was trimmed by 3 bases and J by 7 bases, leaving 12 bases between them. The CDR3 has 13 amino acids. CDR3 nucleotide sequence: TGTGCCAGTAGTATCTCCTTCAACCCTGGCTACACCTTC. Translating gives CASSISFNPGYTF.

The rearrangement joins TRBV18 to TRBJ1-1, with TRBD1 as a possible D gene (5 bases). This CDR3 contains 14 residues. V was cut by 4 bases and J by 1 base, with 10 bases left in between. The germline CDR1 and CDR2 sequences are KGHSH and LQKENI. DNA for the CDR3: TGTGCCAGCTCACAGGGACGAGCGAACACTGAAGCTTTCTTT. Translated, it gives CASSQGRANTEAFF.

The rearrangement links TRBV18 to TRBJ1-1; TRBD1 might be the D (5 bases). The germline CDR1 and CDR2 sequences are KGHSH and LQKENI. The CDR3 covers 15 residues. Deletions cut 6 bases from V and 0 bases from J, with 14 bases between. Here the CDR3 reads CASSSRGDMNTEAFF. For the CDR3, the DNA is TGTGCCAGCTCCTCTCGAGGGGATATGAACACTGAAGCTTTCTTT.

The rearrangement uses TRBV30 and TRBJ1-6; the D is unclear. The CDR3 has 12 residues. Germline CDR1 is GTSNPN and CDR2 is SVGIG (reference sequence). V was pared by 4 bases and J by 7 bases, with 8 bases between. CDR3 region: CAWTRTNSPLHF. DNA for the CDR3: TGTGCCTGGACCAGAACAAATTCACCCCTCCACTTT.

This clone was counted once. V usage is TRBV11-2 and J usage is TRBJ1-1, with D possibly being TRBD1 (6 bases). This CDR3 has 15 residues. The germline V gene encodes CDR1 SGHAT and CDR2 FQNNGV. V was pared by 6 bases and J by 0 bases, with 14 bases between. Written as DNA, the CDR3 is TGTGCCAGCAGTGCTACAGGGACTTTGAACACTGAAGCTTTCTTT. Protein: CASSATGTLNTEAFF.

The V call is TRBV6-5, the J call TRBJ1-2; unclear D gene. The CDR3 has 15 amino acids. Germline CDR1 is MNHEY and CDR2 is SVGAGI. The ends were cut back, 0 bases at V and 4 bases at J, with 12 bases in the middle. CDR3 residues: CASSYSKSTAYGYTF. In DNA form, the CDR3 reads TGTGCCAGCAGTTACTCGAAAAGTACAGCCTATGGCTACACCTTC.

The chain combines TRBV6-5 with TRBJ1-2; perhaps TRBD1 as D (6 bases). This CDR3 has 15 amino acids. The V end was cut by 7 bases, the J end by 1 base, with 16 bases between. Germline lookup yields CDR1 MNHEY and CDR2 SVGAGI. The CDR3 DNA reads TGTGCCAGCAAGGTTGGGACACTGAATAACTATGGCTACACCTTC. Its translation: CASKVGTLNNYGYTF.

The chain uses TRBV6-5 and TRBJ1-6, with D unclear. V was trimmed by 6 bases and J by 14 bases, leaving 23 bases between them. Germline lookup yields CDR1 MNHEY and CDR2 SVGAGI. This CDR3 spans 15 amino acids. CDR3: CASSQIPGQPMSLHF. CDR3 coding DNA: TGTGCCAGCAGCCAGATTCCGGGCCAACCGATGTCCCTCCACTTT.

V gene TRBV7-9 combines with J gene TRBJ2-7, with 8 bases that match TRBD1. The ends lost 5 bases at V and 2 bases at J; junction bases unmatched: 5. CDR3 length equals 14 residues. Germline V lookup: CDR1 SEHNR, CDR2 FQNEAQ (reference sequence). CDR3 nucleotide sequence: TGTGCCAGCAGCCCAGGACAGGGCCCCTACGAGCAGTACTTC. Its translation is CASSPGQGPYEQYF.

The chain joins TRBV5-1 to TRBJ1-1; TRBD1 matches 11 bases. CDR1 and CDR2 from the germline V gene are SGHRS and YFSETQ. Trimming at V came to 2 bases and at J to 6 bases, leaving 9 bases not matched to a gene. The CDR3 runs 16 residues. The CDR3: CASSFYAGTGGSEAFF. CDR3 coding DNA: TGCGCCAGCAGCTTTTATGCCGGGACAGGGGGTTCTGAAGCTTTCTTT.

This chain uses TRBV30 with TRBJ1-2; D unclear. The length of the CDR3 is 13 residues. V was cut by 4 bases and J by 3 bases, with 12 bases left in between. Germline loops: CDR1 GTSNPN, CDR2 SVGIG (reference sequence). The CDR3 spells CAWMANTYYGYTF. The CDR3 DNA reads TGTGCCTGGATGGCGAACACTTACTATGGCTACACCTTC. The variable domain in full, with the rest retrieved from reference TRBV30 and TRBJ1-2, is SQTIHQWPATLVQPVGSPLSLECTVEGTSNPNLYWYRQAAGRGLQLLFYSVGIGQISSEVPQNLSASRPQDRQFILSSKKLLLSDSGFYLCAWMANTYYGYTFGSGTRLTVV.